This T cell receptor (beta chain) stems from a study of cytomegalovirus exposure and HLA in healthy donors. Study-wide points: Apart from CMV serostatus, no immune exposure information was available. There were 150 to 200 TCR beta chains listed as cytomegalovirus-associated. TCR sequences were mostly rare, though some public TCRs occurred in many donors. V- and J-gene trimming of TCR beta was linked (in a later analysis) to a missense DCLRE1C variant.

The CDR3 is 16 residues long. Germline loops: CDR1 SGHNT, CDR2 YYREEE (reference sequence). V was clipped by 4 bases and J by 3 bases; unmatched bases: 11. A remark on this clone: Its antigen is currently unknown.

Primers for the PCR totalled 60 Vbeta and 13 Jbeta. Repertoires were generated with immunoSEQ multiplex PCR, while TCRdb's copy carries only in-frame clones and drops some. Among about 160,000 clones listed, roughly 80% were seen once. Sequences were obtained from PBMCs. This clonotype originated in a man aged 50 or older in good health and CMV-seropositive. The chain combines TRBV5-4 with TRBJ2-3; TRBD2 agrees at 7 bases. The CDR3 region has the DNA TGTGCCAGCAGCCCCCTACCGGGAGGTGTGACAGATACGCAGTATTTT. Translated: CASSPLPGGVTDTQYF.